This TCR beta chain was identified in a study of T-cell reconstitution after alpha-beta-depleted transplantation in children. Germline CDR1 is LGHDT and CDR2 is YNNKEL (reference sequence). V was pared by 0 bases and J by 10 bases, with 6 bases between. The CDR3 is made up of 11 amino acids. The TCRbeta library was prepared with unique molecular identifiers. TCRdb ran MiXCR on the PCR reads and lists one entry per CDR3 protein. The sample comprises under 450,000 distinct CDR3 sequences, 13% of which are singletons, and 4.3% rests with the top ten. This TCR was recovered from a human donor who donated a stem cell graft to a child with Fanconi anemia. This rearrangement joins TRBV3-1 to TRBJ1-1; D call uncertain. This sample comprised PBMCs, obtained from the stem cell graft. The CDR3 region is CASSQEGGAFF. CDR3 nucleotides: TGTGCCAGCAGCCAAGAAGGAGGAGCTTTCTTT.